Described below is a single TCR beta chain sequence and its context. The antigen is undetermined. This record belongs to a study of a mutant IDH1 vaccine in newly diagnosed glioma. The overall study: Patients previously underwent radiotherapy, temozolomide, or both, and most underwent both.

The time point was: week 47, end of study. Vaccine doses each comprised 300 ug of mutant IDH1 20-mer peptide, with topical imiquimod. Patients had eight vaccinations, in weeks 1, 3, 5, 7, 11, 15, 19 and 23. The data were produced by immunoSEQ multiplex PCR, yet TCRdb's version contains in-frame clones alone and is incomplete. The sample lists approximately 37,000 clones, approximately 82% occurring once. Germline assignment: CDR1 SGDLS and CDR2 YYNGEE. This CDR3 spans 16 amino acids. Trimming pared 5 bases from V and 0 bases from J, leaving 12 bases between. The source was PBMCs, collected from a glioma patient whose treatment included an IDH1 peptide vaccine. This TCR was recovered from a man between 18 and 29 years old with glioma. Some clones in this sample may be carry-over from other donors' samples. The gene calls are TRBV9 and TRBJ2-6; D is undetermined. The DNA of the CDR3 is TGTGCCAGCAGGTCCGCGCAGAGCTCTGGGGCCAACGTCCTGACTTTC. It translates to CASRSAQSSGANVLTF.